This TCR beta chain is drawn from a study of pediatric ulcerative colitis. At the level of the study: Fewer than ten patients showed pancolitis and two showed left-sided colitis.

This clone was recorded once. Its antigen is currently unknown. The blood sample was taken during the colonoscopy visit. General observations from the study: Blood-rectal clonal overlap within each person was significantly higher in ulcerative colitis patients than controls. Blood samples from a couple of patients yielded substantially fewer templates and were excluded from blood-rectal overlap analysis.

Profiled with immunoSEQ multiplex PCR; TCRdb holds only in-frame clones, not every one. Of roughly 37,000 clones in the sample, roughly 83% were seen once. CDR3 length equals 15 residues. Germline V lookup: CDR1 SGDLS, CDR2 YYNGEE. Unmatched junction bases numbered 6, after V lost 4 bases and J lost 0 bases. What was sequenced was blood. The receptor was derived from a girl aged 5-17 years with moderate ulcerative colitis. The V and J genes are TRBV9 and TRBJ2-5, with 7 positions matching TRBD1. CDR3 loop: CASSSRQGYQETQYF. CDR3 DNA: TGTGCCAGCAGCTCTCGACAGGGATACCAAGAGACCCAGTACTTC.